These 5 T cell receptor beta chains were all obtained from the same sample, sequenced in a study of blood T cells in healthy people across ages. Through a sample-barcoded 5' primer and a J-beta primer mix, a second PCR was run for roughly 6 to 12 cycles. TCRdb re-analysed the 5' RACE reads in MiXCR, keeping a single row per CDR3 protein. The sample includes about 780,000 distinct CDR3 sequences, about half of them seen just once. Sequenced input: blood. The receptors come from an elderly man in good health.

This rearrangement joins TRBV2 to TRBJ1-1; no clear D. Trimming removed 3 bases at V and 7 bases at J, with 21 bases between. The CDR3 runs 16 residues. CDR1 and CDR2 from the germline V gene are SNHLY and FYNNEI. CDR3 protein: CASSDAYGTLSGEAFF. In nucleotides, the CDR3 is TGTGCCAGCAGTGACGCCTACGGCACCCTGAGCGGTGAAGCTTTCTTT.

The V and J genes are TRBV7-2 and TRBJ2-7; D is uncertain. Per germline, CDR1 SGHTA and CDR2 FQGNSA. This CDR3 contains 13 residues. V was cut by 7 bases and J by 0 bases, with 10 bases left in between. The CDR3 DNA is TGTGCCAGCAAACACAGCTACTCCTACGAGCAGTACTTC. As protein: CASKHSYSYEQYF. Together with reference TRBV7-2 and TRBJ2-7, the CDR3 gives the full variable domain: GAGVSQSPSNKVTEKGKDVELRCDPISGHTALYWYRQSLGQGLEFLIYFQGNSAPDKSGLPSDRFSAERTGGSVSTLTIQRTQQEDSAVYLCASKHSYSYEQYFGPGTRLTVT.

This chain links TRBV30 with TRBJ1-6, with D possibly being TRBD1 (6 bases). Germline loops: CDR1 GTSNPN, CDR2 SVGIG (reference sequence). The CDR3 is 14 residues long. V was cut by 1 base and J by 10 bases, with 14 bases left in between. DNA for the CDR3: TGTGCCTGGAGTGCTAGGGGGGCCCTCTCACCCCTCCACTTT. It yields the protein CAWSARGALSPLHF. The whole variable domain, filled in from reference TRBV30 and TRBJ1-6, reads SQTIHQWPATLVQPVGSPLSLECTVEGTSNPNLYWYRQAAGRGLQLLFYSVGIGQISSEVPQNLSASRPQDRQFILSSKKLLLSDSGFYLCAWSARGALSPLHFGNGTRLTVT.

This chain joins TRBV7-2 and TRBJ1-5; D call uncertain. This CDR3 has 15 amino acids. The V end lost 5 bases, the J end lost 5 bases, and 16 bases lay between the germline ends. The germline CDR1 and CDR2 sequences are SGHTA and FQGNSA. CDR3 DNA: TGTGCCAGCAGCCCGACGGAGGGTTTAGATCAGCCCCAGCATTTT. Translated: CASSPTEGLDQPQHF.

This clonotype was observed a handful of times. The gene calls are TRBV2 and TRBJ2-3; 9 bases are a match to TRBD1. The CDR3 is made up of 18 amino acids. Germline CDR1 SNHLY, CDR2 FYNNEI. The J segment lost 0 bases and the V segment lost 4 bases, leaving 11 bases of the junction unmatched. CDR3 nucleotide sequence: TGTGCCAGCAGTGTACAGGGGGCCCTGCTTATGAGCACAGATACGCAGTATTTT. Translated: CASSVQGALLMSTDTQYF.